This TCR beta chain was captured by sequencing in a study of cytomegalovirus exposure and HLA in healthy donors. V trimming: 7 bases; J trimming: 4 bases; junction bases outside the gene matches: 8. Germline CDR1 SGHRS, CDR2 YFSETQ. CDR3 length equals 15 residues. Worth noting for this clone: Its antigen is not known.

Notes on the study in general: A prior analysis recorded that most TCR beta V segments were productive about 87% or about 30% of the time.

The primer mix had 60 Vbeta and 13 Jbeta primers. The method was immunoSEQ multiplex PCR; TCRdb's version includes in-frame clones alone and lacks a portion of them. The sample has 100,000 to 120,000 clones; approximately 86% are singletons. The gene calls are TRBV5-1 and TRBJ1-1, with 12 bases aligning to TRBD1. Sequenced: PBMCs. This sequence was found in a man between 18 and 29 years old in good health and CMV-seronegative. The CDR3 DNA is TGCGCCAGCTCGGGACAGGGGGCGTCGGGCACTGAAGCTTTCTTT. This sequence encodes CASSGQGASGTEAFF.